Below, 19 T cell receptor beta chains from the same sample are listed, as sequenced in a study of Ad26.COV2.S vaccination and SARS-CoV-2 variants. Profiled with immunoSEQ multiplex PCR; TCRdb holds only in-frame clones, not every one. The table records about 350,000 clones, approximately 90% of them present only once. The source material was peripheral blood, sampled after recovery from COVID-19. The receptors here all came from a human donor who had recovered from COVID-19.

J is TRBJ1-5 and V is TRBV6-5; no definite D call. With 10 bases removed from V and 9 bases from J, the gap between germline ends came to 13 bases. The CDR3 is 11 amino acids. Germline V gives CDR1 MNHEY, CDR2 SVGAGI. CDR3 DNA sequence: TGTGCCATCTCACAAACCGGGCCCCAGCATTTT. It translates to CAISQTGPQHF.

The chain is built from TRBV25-1 and TRBJ1-4; 8 bases line up with TRBD1. There are 14 residues in the CDR3. Germline values: CDR1 MGHDK, CDR2 SYGVNS. V shed 8 bases and J 8 bases; nucleotides not matched to a gene: 10. The chain's CDR3 is CASGTQGAREKLFF. CDR3 nucleotide sequence: TGTGCCAGCGGGACTCAGGGGGCTCGGGAAAAACTGTTTTTT.

The J gene is TRBJ2-7, the V gene TRBV2, with a tentative D call TRBD1 (6 bases). Deletions cut 8 bases from V and 1 base from J, with 27 bases between. CDR1 is SNHLY, CDR2 FYNNEI, per germline. The CDR3 is 18 residues long. The CDR3 DNA reads as TGTGCCAGCTCCACAAGCAGAGCCGGGACAACGTTATCCTACGAGCAGTACTTC. Translated: CASSTSRAGTTLSYEQYF.

The chain uses TRBV19 and TRBJ1-5; D may be TRBD1 (6 bases). The CDR3 covers 12 residues. V gave up 8 bases and J gave up 4 bases, with 9 bases separating them. Looked up from germline, CDR1 is LNHDA and CDR2 is SQIVND (reference sequence). The CDR3 sequence: CASGRGNQPQHF. In DNA, the CDR3 is TGTGCCAGTGGGAGGGGGAATCAGCCCCAGCATTTT.

This clone has just a few counts. J is TRBJ2-5 and V is TRBV27, with TRBD2 matching 8 bases. Trimming at V came to 5 bases and at J to 1 base, leaving 3 bases not matched to a gene. The CDR3 is made up of 14 amino acids. Germline-derived CDR1 and CDR2 are MNHEY and SMNVEV (reference sequence). DNA of the CDR3: TGTGCCAGCAGTAACCGGGGGGGCCAAGAGACCCAGTACTTC. Protein: CASSNRGGQETQYF.

This clone has at least ten counts. V usage is TRBV10-1 and J usage is TRBJ2-3; D gene ambiguous. The germline V and J ends were trimmed by 2 bases and 0 bases, with 3 bases remaining between them. The CDR3 is 13 residues long. Germline V CDR1 and CDR2: WNHNN, SYGVQD (reference sequence). Here the CDR3 reads CASSEVSTDTQYF. CDR3 nucleotides: TGCGCCAGCAGTGAGGTTAGCACAGATACGCAGTATTTT.

The chain has TRBV7-3 and TRBJ2-5, with D uncertain. CDR3 length: 15 residues. V was clipped by 4 bases and J by 2 bases, with 14 bases between them. CDR1 is SGHTA, CDR2 FQGTGA, per germline. CDR3 region: CASSYSSLFQETQYF. The CDR3 DNA reads as TGTGCCAGCAGCTATAGCAGTCTCTTTCAAGAGACCCAGTACTTC.

There are a few counts of this clone. The CDR3: CASSGGVRAFF. The CDR3, as DNA: TGCGCCAGCAGCGGAGGAGTTCGCGCTTTCTTT. This rearrangement joins TRBV5-1 to TRBJ1-1; no clear D gene. Per germline, CDR1 SGHRS and CDR2 YFSETQ. This CDR3 spans 11 amino acids. V gave up 4 bases and J gave up 11 bases, with 12 bases separating them.

This chain joins TRBV6-5 and TRBJ1-1; D is unclear. Germline V gene data show CDR1 as MNHEY and CDR2 as SVGAGI. The CDR3 is 14 amino acids. The V gene lost 6 bases and the J gene lost 1 base, with 12 bases spanning the gap. The CDR3 DNA sequence: TGTGCCAGCAGCCCCGGTTGGAAGAACACTGAAGCTTTCTTT. Amino acid sequence: CASSPGWKNTEAFF.

The V call is TRBV6-2 or TRBV6-3, the J call TRBJ2-3; D tentatively fits TRBD1 or TRBD2 (5 bases each). The CDR3 is made up of 17 amino acids. Per germline, CDR1 MNHEY and CDR2 SVGEGT. V was shortened by 6 bases and J by 0 bases, with 19 bases between the two germline ends. The CDR3 DNA follows: TGTGCCAGCAGCTCCTTCCCGGGACCTCAGAGCACAGATACGCAGTATTTT. Protein sequence: CASSSFPGPQSTDTQYF.

The chain recombines TRBV5-6 with TRBJ2-2, with a possible D match to TRBD2 (5 bases). Germline V gene data show CDR1 as SGHDT and CDR2 as YYEEEE. Between the trimmed V and J ends, which lost 0 bases and 1 base, there was a span of 7 bases. The CDR3 sequence is 15 residues long. As DNA, the CDR3 is TGTGCCAGCAGCTTGGTTGCGGGGAACACCGGGGAGCTGTTTTTT. Translated, it gives CASSLVAGNTGELFF.

The chain links TRBV4-1 to TRBJ2-5; D might be TRBD1 (5 bases). This CDR3 is 15 amino acids long. The germline V gene has CDR1 MGHRA and CDR2 YSYEKL. V was cut by 5 bases and J by 5 bases, with 18 bases left in between. The CDR3 DNA follows: TGCGCCAGCAGCGGGGCGATTAGTCGATCGGAGACCCAGTACTTC. It is translated as CASSGAISRSETQYF.

This clone has only one observation. This sequence joins TRBV7-2 and TRBJ1-1; D gene unclear. Germline-derived CDR1 and CDR2 are SGHTA and FQGNSA. The germline V and J ends were trimmed by 1 base and 2 bases, with 11 bases remaining between them. The CDR3 runs to 15 residues. This CDR3 is CASSLDNFPNTEAFF. As DNA, the CDR3 is TGTGCCAGCAGCTTAGATAATTTCCCCAACACTGAAGCTTTCTTT. Full variable domain (outside the CDR3, taken from reference TRBV7-2 and TRBJ1-1): GAGVSQSPSNKVTEKGKDVELRCDPISGHTALYWYRQSLGQGLEFLIYFQGNSAPDKSGLPSDRFSAERTGGSVSTLTIQRTQQEDSAVYLCASSLDNFPNTEAFFGQGTRLTVV.

The chain combines TRBV27 with TRBJ1-3; 7 bases map to TRBD1. From germline, CDR1 is MNHEY and CDR2 SMNVEV (reference sequence). This CDR3 is built from 18 residues. Unmatched junction bases numbered 12, after V lost 2 bases and J lost 2 bases. The CDR3, as DNA: TGTGCCAGCAGTTTAAGACGCACACAGGGGACCACTGGAAACACCATATATTTT. This gives the protein CASSLRRTQGTTGNTIYF.

The chain uses TRBV7-9 and TRBJ1-6; TRBD1 agrees at 7 bases. CDR1 and CDR2 from the germline V gene are SEHNR and FQNEAQ (reference sequence). The CDR3 extends over 13 amino acids. The J segment lost 8 bases and the V segment lost 3 bases, leaving 1 base of the junction unmatched. CDR3 sequence reads: CASSFDRDSPLHF. For the CDR3, the DNA is TGTGCCAGCAGCTTCGACAGGGATTCACCCCTCCACTTT.

The genes are TRBV12-5 and TRBJ2-1; D possibly corresponds to TRBD1 (5 bases). This CDR3 comprises 12 residues. Trimming took off 5 bases at V and 8 bases at J, with 10 bases between the two ends. Germline CDR1 is LGHNT and CDR2 is FRNRAP. The CDR3 coding sequence is TGTGCTAGTGGTCTACAGGTGGATGAGCAGTTCTTC. This codes for CASGLQVDEQFF. Full variable domain (rest looked up from reference TRBV12-5 and TRBJ2-1): DARVTQTPRHKVTEMGQEVTMRCQPILGHNTVFWYRQTMMQGLELLAYFRNRAPLDDSGMPKDRFSAEMPDATLATLKIQPSEPRDSAVYFCASGLQVDEQFFGPGTRLTVL.

The chain uses TRBV7-2 and TRBJ2-5, with D maybe TRBD2 (5 bases). Per the germline V gene, CDR1 is SGHTA and CDR2 is FQGNSA. Trimming took off 3 bases at V and 3 bases at J, with 8 bases between the two ends. The CDR3 extends over 13 amino acids. As DNA, the CDR3 is TGTGCCAGCAGCTTCCTAGCCGAAGAGACCCAGTACTTC. This encodes CASSFLAEETQYF. Filled out from reference TRBV7-2 and TRBJ2-5, the complete variable domain reads GAGVSQSPSNKVTEKGKDVELRCDPISGHTALYWYRQSLGQGLEFLIYFQGNSAPDKSGLPSDRFSAERTGGSVSTLTIQRTQQEDSAVYLCASSFLAEETQYFGPGTRLLVL.

The chain is built from TRBV5-1 and TRBJ2-7, with D tentatively TRBD1 or TRBD2 (5 bases each). The V end was cut by 0 bases, the J end by 2 bases, with 12 bases between. The V gene's germline CDR1 is SGHRS and CDR2 YFSETQ. This CDR3 spans 15 amino acids. Written as DNA, the CDR3 is TGCGCCAGCAGCTTGGGGACGGGGCAGGCCTACGAGCAGTACTTC. This gives the protein CASSLGTGQAYEQYF.

The chain links TRBV6-2 or TRBV6-3 to TRBJ1-5, with a possible D match to TRBD1 (5 bases). Germline lookup yields CDR1 MNHEY and CDR2 SVGEGT. Between the trimmed V and J ends, which lost 5 bases and 0 bases, there was a span of 5 bases. CDR3 length: 13 residues. The DNA of the CDR3 is TGTGCCAGCAGTACAGGTAGCAATCAGCCCCAGCATTTT. Translating it yields CASSTGSNQPQHF.